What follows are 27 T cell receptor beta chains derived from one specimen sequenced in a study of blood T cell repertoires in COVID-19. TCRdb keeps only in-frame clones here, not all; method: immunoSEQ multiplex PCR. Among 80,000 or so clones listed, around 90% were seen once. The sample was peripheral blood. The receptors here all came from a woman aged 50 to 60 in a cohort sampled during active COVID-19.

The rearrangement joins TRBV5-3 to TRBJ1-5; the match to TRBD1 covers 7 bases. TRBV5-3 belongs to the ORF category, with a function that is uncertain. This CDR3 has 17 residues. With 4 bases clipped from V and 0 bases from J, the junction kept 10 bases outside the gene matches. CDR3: CARSRDSPSYSNQPQHF. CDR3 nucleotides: TGTGCCAGAAGCCGGGACAGCCCCTCCTATAGCAATCAGCCCCAGCATTTT.

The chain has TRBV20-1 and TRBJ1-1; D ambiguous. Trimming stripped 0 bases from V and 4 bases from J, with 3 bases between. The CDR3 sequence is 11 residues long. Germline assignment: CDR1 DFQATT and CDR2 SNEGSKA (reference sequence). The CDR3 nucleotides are TGCAGTGCTAGAGATATCACTGAAGCTTTCTTT. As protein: CSARDITEAFF.

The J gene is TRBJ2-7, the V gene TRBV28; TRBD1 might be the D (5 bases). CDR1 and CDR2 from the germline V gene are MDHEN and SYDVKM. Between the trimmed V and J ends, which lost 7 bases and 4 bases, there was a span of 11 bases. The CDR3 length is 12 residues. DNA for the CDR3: TGTGCCAGCACCCAAAGGGGATACGAGCAGTACTTC. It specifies CASTQRGYEQYF. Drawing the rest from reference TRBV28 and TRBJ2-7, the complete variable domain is DVKVTQSSRYLVKRTGEKVFLECVQDMDHENMFWYRQDPGLGLRLIYFSYDVKMKEKGDIPEGYSVSREKKERFSLILESASTNQTSMYLCASTQRGYEQYFGPGTRLTVT.

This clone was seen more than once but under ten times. The CDR3 DNA sequence: TGTGCCAGCAGCGCGGGACAGGGGTCCTACAATGAGCAGTTCTTC. Its translation is CASSAGQGSYNEQFF. V and J are TRBV7-2 and TRBJ2-1; 10 bases are a match to TRBD1. CDR3 length: 15 amino acids. From germline, CDR1 is SGHTA and CDR2 FQGNSA. V lost 5 bases to trimming and J lost 1 base; unmatched junction nucleotides: 2.

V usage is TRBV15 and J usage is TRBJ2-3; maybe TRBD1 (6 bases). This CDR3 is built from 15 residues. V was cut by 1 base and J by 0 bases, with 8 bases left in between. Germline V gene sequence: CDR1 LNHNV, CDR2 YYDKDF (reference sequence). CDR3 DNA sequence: TGTGCCACCAGCAGAGTGGGGGCTAGCACAGATACGCAGTATTTT. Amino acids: CATSRVGASTDTQYF.

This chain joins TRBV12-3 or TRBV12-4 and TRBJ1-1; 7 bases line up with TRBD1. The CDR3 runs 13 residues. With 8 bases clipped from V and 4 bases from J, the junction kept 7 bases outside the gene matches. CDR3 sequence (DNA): TGTGCCAGCGTACAGGGGATGGGCACTGAAGCTTTCTTT. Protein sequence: CASVQGMGTEAFF.

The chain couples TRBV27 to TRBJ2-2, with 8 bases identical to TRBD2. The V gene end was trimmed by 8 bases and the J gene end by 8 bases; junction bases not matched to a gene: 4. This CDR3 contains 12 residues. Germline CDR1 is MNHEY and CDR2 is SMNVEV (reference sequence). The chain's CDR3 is CASGGRRGELFF. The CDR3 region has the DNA TGTGCCAGCGGCGGGAGGAGGGGGGAGCTGTTTTTT.

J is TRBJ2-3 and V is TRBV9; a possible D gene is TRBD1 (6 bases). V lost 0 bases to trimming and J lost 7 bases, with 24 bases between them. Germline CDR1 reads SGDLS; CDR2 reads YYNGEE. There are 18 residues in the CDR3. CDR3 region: CASSVGIWAGASGNTQYF. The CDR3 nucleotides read TGTGCCAGCAGCGTAGGTATCTGGGCAGGGGCCTCCGGGAATACGCAGTATTTT. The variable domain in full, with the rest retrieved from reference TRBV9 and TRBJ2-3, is DSGVTQTPKHLITATGQRVTLRCSPRSGDLSVYWYQQSLDQGLQFLIQYYNGEERAKGNILERFSAQQFPDLHSELNLSSLELGDSALYFCASSVGIWAGASGNTQYFGPGTRLTVL.

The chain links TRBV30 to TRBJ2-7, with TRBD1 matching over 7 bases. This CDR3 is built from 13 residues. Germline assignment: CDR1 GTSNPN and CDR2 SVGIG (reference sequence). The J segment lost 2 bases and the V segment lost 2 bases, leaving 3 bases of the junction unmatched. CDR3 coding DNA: TGTGCCTGGAGTTCAGGGGGTCCCTACGAGCAGTACTTC. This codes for CAWSSGGPYEQYF.

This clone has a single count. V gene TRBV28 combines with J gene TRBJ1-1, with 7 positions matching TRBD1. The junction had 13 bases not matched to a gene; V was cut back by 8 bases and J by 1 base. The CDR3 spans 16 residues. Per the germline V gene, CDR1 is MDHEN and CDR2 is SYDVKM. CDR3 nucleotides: TGTGCCAGCGGGAGAGGGACAGAGGAGTGGAACACTGAAGCTTTCTTT. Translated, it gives CASGRGTEEWNTEAFF.

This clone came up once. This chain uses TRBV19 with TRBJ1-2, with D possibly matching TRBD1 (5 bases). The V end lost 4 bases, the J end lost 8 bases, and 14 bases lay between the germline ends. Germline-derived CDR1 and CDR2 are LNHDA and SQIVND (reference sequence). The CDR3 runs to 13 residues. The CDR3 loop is CASSTGTLGGYTF. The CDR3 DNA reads TGTGCCAGTAGTACCGGGACTTTAGGGGGCTACACCTTC. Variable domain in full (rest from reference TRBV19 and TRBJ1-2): DGGITQSPKYLFRKEGQNVTLSCEQNLNHDAMYWYRQDPGQGLRLIYYSQIVNDFQKGDIAEGYSVSREKKESFPLTVTSAQKNPTAFYLCASSTGTLGGYTFGSGTRLTVV.

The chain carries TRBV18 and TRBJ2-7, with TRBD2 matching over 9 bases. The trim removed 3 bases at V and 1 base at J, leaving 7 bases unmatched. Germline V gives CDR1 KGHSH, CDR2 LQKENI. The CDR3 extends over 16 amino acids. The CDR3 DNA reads TGTGCCAGCTCACCCGTTCGACTAGCGGATTCCTACGAGCAGTACTTC. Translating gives CASSPVRLADSYEQYF.

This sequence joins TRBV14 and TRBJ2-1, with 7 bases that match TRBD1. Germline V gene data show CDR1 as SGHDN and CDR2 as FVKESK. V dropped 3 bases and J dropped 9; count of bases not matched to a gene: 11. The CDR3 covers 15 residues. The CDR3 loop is CASSQAGTDRSEQFF. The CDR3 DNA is TGTGCCAGCAGCCAGGCAGGGACAGATAGGAGTGAGCAGTTCTTC.

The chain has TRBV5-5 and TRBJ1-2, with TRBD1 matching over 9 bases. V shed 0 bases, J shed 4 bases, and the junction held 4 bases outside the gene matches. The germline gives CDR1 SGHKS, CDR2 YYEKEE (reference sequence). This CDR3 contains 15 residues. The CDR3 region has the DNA TGTGCCAGCAGCTTGGACAGGGGGCTCGGCTATGGCTACACCTTC. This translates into CASSLDRGLGYGYTF.

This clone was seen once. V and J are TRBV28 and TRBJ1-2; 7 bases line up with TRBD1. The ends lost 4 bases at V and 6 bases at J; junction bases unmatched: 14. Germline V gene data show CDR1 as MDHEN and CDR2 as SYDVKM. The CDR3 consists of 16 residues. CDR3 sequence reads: CASSSLPGGSMDGYTF. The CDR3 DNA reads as TGTGCCAGCAGTTCACTGCCAGGGGGAAGTATGGATGGCTACACCTTC.

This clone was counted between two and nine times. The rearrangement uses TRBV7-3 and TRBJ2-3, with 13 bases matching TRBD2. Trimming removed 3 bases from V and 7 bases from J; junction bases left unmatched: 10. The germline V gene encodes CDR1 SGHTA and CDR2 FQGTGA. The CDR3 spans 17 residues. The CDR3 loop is CASSFTPGTSGTHTQYF. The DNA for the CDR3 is TGTGCCAGCAGCTTTACGCCGGGGACTAGCGGGACCCATACGCAGTATTTT.

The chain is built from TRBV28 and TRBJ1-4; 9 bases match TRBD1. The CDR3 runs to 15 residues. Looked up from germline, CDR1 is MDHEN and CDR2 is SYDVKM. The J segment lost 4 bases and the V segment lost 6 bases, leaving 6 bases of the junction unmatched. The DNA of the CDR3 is TGTGCCAGCAGCCCCGGACAGGGGATTAATGAAAAACTGTTTTTT. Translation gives CASSPGQGINEKLFF.

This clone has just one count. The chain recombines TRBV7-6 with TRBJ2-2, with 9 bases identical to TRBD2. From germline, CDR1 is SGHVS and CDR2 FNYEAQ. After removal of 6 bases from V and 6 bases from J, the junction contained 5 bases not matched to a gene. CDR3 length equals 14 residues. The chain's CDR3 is CASRAQREAGELFF. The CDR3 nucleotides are TGTGCCAGCAGGGCACAGCGGGAGGCCGGGGAGCTGTTTTTT.

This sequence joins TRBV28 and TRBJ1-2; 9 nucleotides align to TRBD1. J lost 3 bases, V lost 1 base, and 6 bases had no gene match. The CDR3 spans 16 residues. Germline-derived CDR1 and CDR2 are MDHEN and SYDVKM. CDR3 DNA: TGTGCCAGCAGTTTATCCGGACAGGGGACCGACTATGGCTACACCTTC. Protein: CASSLSGQGTDYGYTF.

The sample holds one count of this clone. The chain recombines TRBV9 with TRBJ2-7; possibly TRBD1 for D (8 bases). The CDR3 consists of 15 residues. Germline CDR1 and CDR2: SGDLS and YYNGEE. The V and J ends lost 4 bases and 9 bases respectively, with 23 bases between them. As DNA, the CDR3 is TGTGCCAGCAGCCCCCAGGGGGCTAGCGGAGACTCGCAGTACTTC. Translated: CASSPQGASGDSQYF.

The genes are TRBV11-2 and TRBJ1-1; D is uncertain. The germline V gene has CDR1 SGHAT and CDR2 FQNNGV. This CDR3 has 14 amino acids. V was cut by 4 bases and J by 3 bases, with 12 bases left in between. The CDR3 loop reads CASSSSRAHTEAFF. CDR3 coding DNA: TGTGCCAGCAGCTCTTCGAGGGCTCACACTGAAGCTTTCTTT.

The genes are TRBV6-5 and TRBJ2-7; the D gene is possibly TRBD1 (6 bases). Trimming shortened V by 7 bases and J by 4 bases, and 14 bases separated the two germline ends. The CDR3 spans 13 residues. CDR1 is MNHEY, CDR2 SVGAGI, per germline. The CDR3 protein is CASKTGRGYEQYF. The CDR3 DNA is TGTGCCAGCAAGACAGGAAGGGGGTACGAGCAGTACTTC.

In DNA form, the CDR3 reads TGTGCCAGCAGTGACAGGGGGCGCTGGGGAAAGAACGAGCAGTACTTC. Translation gives CASSDRGRWGKNEQYF. V is TRBV28 and J is TRBJ2-7, with 10 bases lining up with TRBD1. CDR1 and CDR2 from the germline V gene are MDHEN and SYDVKM. CDR3 length equals 16 residues. Trimming removed 5 bases from V and 5 bases from J; junction bases left unmatched: 12.

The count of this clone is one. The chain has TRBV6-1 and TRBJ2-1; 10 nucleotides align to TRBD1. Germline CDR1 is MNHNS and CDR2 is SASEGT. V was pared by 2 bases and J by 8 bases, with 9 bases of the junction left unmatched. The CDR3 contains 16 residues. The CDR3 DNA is TGTGCCAGCAGTGAACGACAGGGGGCTTCGTGGGATGAGCAGTTCTTC. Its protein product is CASSERQGASWDEQFF.

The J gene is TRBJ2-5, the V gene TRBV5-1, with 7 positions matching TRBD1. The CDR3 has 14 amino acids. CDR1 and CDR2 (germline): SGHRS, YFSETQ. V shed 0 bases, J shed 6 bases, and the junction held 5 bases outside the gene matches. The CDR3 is CASSLGQGEKTQYF. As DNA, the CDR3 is TGCGCCAGCAGCTTGGGGCAGGGGGAAAAGACCCAGTACTTC. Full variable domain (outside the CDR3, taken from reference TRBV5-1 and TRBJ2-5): KAGVTQTPRYLIKTRGQQVTLSCSPISGHRSVSWYQQTPGQGLQFLFEYFSETQRNKGNFPGRFSGRQFSNSRSEMNVSTLELGDSALYLCASSLGQGEKTQYFGPGTRLLVL.

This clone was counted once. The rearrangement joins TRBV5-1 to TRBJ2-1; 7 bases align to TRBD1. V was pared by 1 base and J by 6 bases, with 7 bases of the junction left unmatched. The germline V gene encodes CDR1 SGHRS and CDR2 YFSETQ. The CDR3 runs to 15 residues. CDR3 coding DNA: TGCGCCAGCAGCTTGAAACAGGGGCAAAGCAATGAGCAGTTCTTC. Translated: CASSLKQGQSNEQFF. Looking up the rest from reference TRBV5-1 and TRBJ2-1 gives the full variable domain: KAGVTQTPRYLIKTRGQQVTLSCSPISGHRSVSWYQQTPGQGLQFLFEYFSETQRNKGNFPGRFSGRQFSNSRSEMNVSTLELGDSALYLCASSLKQGQSNEQFFGPGTRLTVL.

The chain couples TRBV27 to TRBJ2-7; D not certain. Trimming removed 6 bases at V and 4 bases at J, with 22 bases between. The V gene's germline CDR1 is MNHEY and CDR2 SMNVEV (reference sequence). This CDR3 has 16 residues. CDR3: CASRTDPYASLYEQYF. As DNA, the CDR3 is TGTGCCAGCAGAACAGACCCCTACGCATCCTTATACGAGCAGTACTTC.